Below, 17 T cell receptor beta chains from the same sample are listed, as sequenced in a study of blood T cell repertoires in COVID-19. The data were produced by immunoSEQ multiplex PCR, yet TCRdb's version contains in-frame clones alone and is incomplete. The sample records 75,000 to 95,000 clones, under 90% being singletons. Material: peripheral blood. Every receptor here comes from a woman aged 40 to 55 with active or convalescent COVID-19.

This chain connects TRBV9 to TRBJ2-4; 10 positions match TRBD1. Germline trimming cut 2 bases from V and 0 bases from J; bases unmatched to any gene: 5. Germline V lookup: CDR1 SGDLS, CDR2 YYNGEE. The CDR3 loop spans 17 amino acids. CDR3 amino acids: CASSVDDRGRAKNIQYF. In DNA, the CDR3 is TGTGCCAGCAGCGTCGATGACAGGGGGCGAGCCAAAAACATTCAGTACTTC.

This clone appeared once. This sequence joins TRBV18 and TRBJ2-7; TRBD1 aligns across 9 bases. The CDR3 totals 17 residues. V lost 4 bases, J lost 4 bases, and 14 bases stayed unmatched. The V gene's germline CDR1 is KGHSH and CDR2 LQKENI. The CDR3 DNA sequence: TGTGCCAGCTCACGGGTCCGGGACAGGGCTAACGGATACGAGCAGTACTTC. Its protein is CASSRVRDRANGYEQYF.

The chain links TRBV5-1 to TRBJ2-3, with TRBD2 matching over 14 bases. The CDR3 is 16 amino acids. V lost 4 bases to trimming and J lost 4 bases; unmatched junction nucleotides: 5. Germline V CDR1 and CDR2: SGHRS, YFSETQ. This chain's CDR3 is CASSPSTSGRADTQYF. The CDR3 coding sequence is TGCGCCAGCAGCCCCTCGACTAGCGGGAGGGCAGATACGCAGTATTTT.

The table lists this clone with a few counts. V gene TRBV9 combines with J gene TRBJ2-2; unclear D gene. Germline assignment: CDR1 SGDLS and CDR2 YYNGEE. This CDR3 has 13 amino acids. The V end lost 0 bases, the J end lost 6 bases, and 6 bases lay between the germline ends. Here the CDR3 reads CASSVDRSGELFF. The CDR3 region has the DNA TGTGCCAGCAGCGTAGACCGGTCCGGGGAGCTGTTTTTT.

This chain connects TRBV7-4 to TRBJ2-5; 13 nucleotides line up with TRBD2. This CDR3 is built from 18 residues. Germline-derived CDR1 and CDR2 are SGHVT and SQSDAQ. Trimming cost V 1 base and J 5 bases; bases outside gene matches: 10. The CDR3 DNA reads TGTGCCAGCAGCTTAGGTTTATGGACTAGCGGGAGATTGGAGACCCAGTACTTC. It is translated as CASSLGLWTSGRLETQYF.

The V call is TRBV6-5, the J call TRBJ2-3; 8 bases are a match to TRBD2. This CDR3 region has 16 residues. The germline V gene has CDR1 MNHEY and CDR2 SVGAGI. The V segment lost 2 bases and the J segment 3 bases; nucleotides outside the gene matches: 7. CDR3 bases: TGTGCCAGCAGTTACGCGTGGGTAGCGGGGACAGATACGCAGTATTTT. Translated, it gives CASSYAWVAGTDTQYF.

V and J are TRBV6-5 and TRBJ2-1, with D uncertain. V gave up 0 bases and J gave up 2 bases, with 11 bases separating them. Germline V gene lookup returns CDR1 MNHEY and CDR2 SVGAGI. CDR3 length: 16 residues. The CDR3 DNA reads TGTGCCAGCAGTTACTCACACAGCCCGACCTACAATGAGCAGTTCTTC. As protein: CASSYSHSPTYNEQFF.

J is TRBJ2-3 and V is TRBV15; 10 nucleotides align to TRBD1. The CDR3 runs to 17 residues. CDR1 is LNHNV, CDR2 YYDKDF, per germline (reference sequence). The CDR3 DNA follows: TGTGCAGCTGGGGACAGGGGACAGGGTGGCCGGGCCGATACGCAGTATTTT. This gives the protein CAAGDRGQGGRADTQYF.

The CDR3 spells CASSFADRNNEQFF. CDR3 DNA sequence: TGTGCCAGCAGCTTCGCGGACAGGAACAATGAGCAGTTCTTC. The genes are TRBV7-9 and TRBJ2-1; the match to TRBD1 covers 7 bases. V lost 3 bases, J lost 5 bases, and 4 bases stayed unmatched. The germline V gene has CDR1 SEHNR and CDR2 FQNEAQ (reference sequence). The CDR3 loop spans 14 amino acids.

The gene calls are TRBV27 and TRBJ1-4; D unclear. V shed 6 bases and J shed 4 bases, with 9 bases lying between them. CDR1 MNHEY and CDR2 SMNVEV come from the germline V gene (reference sequence). The CDR3 is 13 amino acids. CDR3 sequence reads: CASRQTFNEKLFF. The DNA for the CDR3 is TGTGCCAGCAGGCAGACATTTAATGAAAAACTGTTTTTT.

The chain is built from TRBV6-1 and TRBJ1-3; 9 positions agree with TRBD1. This CDR3 contains 15 residues. With V trimmed by 3 bases and J by 5 bases, 5 bases remained unmatched. Germline-derived CDR1 and CDR2 are MNHNS and SASEGT. CDR3 residues: CASSDGGQGRNTIYF. CDR3 DNA: TGTGCCAGCAGTGATGGGGGACAGGGACGAAACACCATATATTTT.

The chain is built from TRBV19 and TRBJ1-5; D gene unclear. The CDR3 length is 14 residues. Germline lookup yields CDR1 LNHDA and CDR2 SQIVND (reference sequence). V was shortened by 4 bases and J by 2 bases, with 9 bases between the two germline ends. This chain's CDR3 is CASSSGSGNQPQHF. CDR3 bases: TGTGCCAGTAGTAGCGGGAGTGGCAATCAGCCCCAGCATTTT.

The J gene is TRBJ2-7, the V gene TRBV3-1 (or the pseudogene TRBV3-2); 10 nucleotides align to TRBD1. The CDR3 loop spans 15 amino acids. Germline loops: CDR1 LGHDT, CDR2 YNNKEL (reference sequence). Trimming at V came to 1 base and at J to 2 bases, leaving 2 bases not matched to a gene. CDR3 bases: TGTGCCAGCAGCCAAGGGACAGGGGGGACCTACGAGCAGTACTTC. This gives the protein CASSQGTGGTYEQYF.

This chain joins TRBV9 and TRBJ2-7; D is perhaps TRBD1 (6 bases). Germline-derived CDR1 and CDR2 are SGDLS and YYNGEE. The CDR3 extends over 14 amino acids. Trimming stripped 0 bases from V and 5 bases from J, with 12 bases between. The CDR3, as DNA: TGTGCCAGCAGCGTAGGGGGGCAAATTGACGAGCAGTACTTC. Residues: CASSVGGQIDEQYF.

In this sample, this clone turned up once. The chain has TRBV7-8 and TRBJ2-2; a weak D match, TRBD1 (6 bases). The CDR3 contains 19 residues. The germline V gene encodes CDR1 SGHVS and CDR2 FQNEAQ. The V end lost 5 bases, the J end lost 2 bases, and 24 bases lay between the germline ends. CDR3 sequence reads: CASSLWVAGDIGNTGELFF. CDR3 nucleotides: TGTGCCAGCAGCCTTTGGGTGGCAGGGGATATTGGTAACACCGGGGAGCTGTTTTTT.

The J gene is TRBJ1-6, the V gene TRBV6-5; D is uncertain. Trimming took off 10 bases at V and 7 bases at J, with 14 bases between the two ends. Germline CDR1 reads MNHEY; CDR2 reads SVGAGI. There are 13 residues in the CDR3. The CDR3 sequence is CATTRTGNSPLHF. For the CDR3, the DNA is TGTGCCACTACAAGGACGGGGAATTCACCCCTCCACTTT.

This chain joins TRBV10-3 and TRBJ2-7, with D maybe TRBD2 (6 bases). The length of the CDR3 is 14 residues. The V gene's germline CDR1 is ENHRY and CDR2 SYGVKD. V lost 6 bases, J lost 3 bases, and 15 bases lay in between. For the CDR3, the DNA is TGTGCCATCAGGGCCCCTGGCGGGGACTACGAGCAGTACTTC. Its protein product is CAIRAPGGDYEQYF.